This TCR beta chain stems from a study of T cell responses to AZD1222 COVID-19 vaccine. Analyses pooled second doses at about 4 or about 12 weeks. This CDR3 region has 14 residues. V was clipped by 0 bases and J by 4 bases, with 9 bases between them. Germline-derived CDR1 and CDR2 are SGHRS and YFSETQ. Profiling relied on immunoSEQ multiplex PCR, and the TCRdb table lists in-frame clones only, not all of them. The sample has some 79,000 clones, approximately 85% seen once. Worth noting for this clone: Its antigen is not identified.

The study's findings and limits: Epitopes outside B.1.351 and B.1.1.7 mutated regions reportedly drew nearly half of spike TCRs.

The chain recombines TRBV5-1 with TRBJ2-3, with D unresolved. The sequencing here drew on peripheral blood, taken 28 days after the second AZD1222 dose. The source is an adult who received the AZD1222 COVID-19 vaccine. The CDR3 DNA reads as TGCGCCAGCAGCTTGGGGGCAGTTCCAGATACGCAGTATTTT. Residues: CASSLGAVPDTQYF.